Listed below are T cell receptor beta chains from one sample, sequenced in a study of response to subunit inactivated influenza vaccine. TCRdb re-called the RT-PCR reads through MiXCR, storing one row per CDR3 protein. The sample carries roughly 500,000 distinct CDR3 sequences, 20% to 25% recorded once. The same sample was also studied in work on T cells expressing NK-cell markers.

The material sequenced was CD4+ T cells sorted from PBMCs, taken 12 days after vaccination. The receptors stem from a man in his fifties or sixties who received an inactivated influenza vaccine. The CDR3 runs from the conserved cysteine through the conserved F or W. Fields, in order: D gene, J gene, V gene, clone size, CDR3 DNA, CDR3 protein. The D gene is left open where the match is weak. Part of the rows lack a size; the others show once, few, many or a class for expanded clones.

D: .
J: TRBJ1-2
V: TRBV18
size: .
DNA: TGTGCCAGCTCATTCGACGTCCTAGCTAACTATGGCTACACCTTC
CDR3: CASSFDVLANYGYTF

D: .
J: TRBJ2-4
V: TRBV6-7
size: few
DNA: TGTGCCAGCAGTTACTCGCAGGGACCCGCTAGGAGGAACATTCAGTACTTC
CDR3: CASSYSQGPARRNIQYF

D: .
J: TRBJ1-6
V: TRBV11-1
size: .
DNA: TGTGCCAGCAGCTTAAACTTCGGGGCCAATTCACCCCTCCACTTT
CDR3: CASSLNFGANSPLHF

D: TRBD1
J: TRBJ2-1
V: TRBV5-1
size: .
DNA: TGCGCCAGCAGCTTGGGGGACAGGGAATACAATGAGCAGTTCTTC
CDR3: CASSLGDREYNEQFF

D: .
J: TRBJ2-2
V: TRBV7-9
size: few
DNA: TGTGCCAGCAGCTCTCATTACCTGAGGGACGAGACCGGGGAGCTGTTTTTT
CDR3: CASSSHYLRDETGELFF

D: .
J: TRBJ2-7
V: TRBV12-3/TRBV12-4
size: .
DNA: TGTGCCAGCAGTTTGTCGCCACCTACCTACGAGCAGTACTTC
CDR3: CASSLSPPTYEQYF

D: .
J: TRBJ1-2
V: TRBV6-5
size: many
DNA: TGTGCCAGCAGTTTAAGTCCGGGTCTCTTGTTGGGCTACACCTTC
CDR3: CASSLSPGLLLGYTF

D: .
J: TRBJ2-5
V: TRBV6-5
size: .
DNA: TGTGCCAGCAGTTTTAACCGACGGGCACAAGAGACCCAGTACTTC
CDR3: CASSFNRRAQETQYF

D: TRBD1
J: TRBJ2-3
V: TRBV9
size: .
DNA: TGTGCCAGCAGCCAAGCCGGGACAGGGGCAAATACGCAGTATTTT
CDR3: CASSQAGTGANTQYF

D: TRBD1
J: TRBJ1-4
V: TRBV7-9
size: few
DNA: TGTGCCAGCAGGCAAACAGGGGCCGAAAAACTGTTTTTT
CDR3: CASRQTGAEKLFF

D: .
J: TRBJ2-7
V: TRBV28
size: .
DNA: TGTGCCAGCAGACCTCCGTCTTTGCACAACCTACGCTACGAGCAGTACTTC
CDR3: CASRPPSLHNLRYEQYF

D: .
J: TRBJ2-2
V: TRBV15
size: .
DNA: TGTGCCACCAGCAGCCTTTACCTGCAGGGGCCCGGGGAGCTGTTTTTT
CDR3: CATSSLYLQGPGELFF

D: .
J: TRBJ1-2
V: TRBV28
size: .
DNA: TGTGCCACCCGTACCGGGTCAAGGGATGGCTACACCTTC
CDR3: CATRTGSRDGYTF

D: .
J: TRBJ1-1
V: TRBV6-2/TRBV6-3
size: .
DNA: TGTGCCAGCAGCTGGACTAAAGCTGAAGCTTTCTTT
CDR3: CASSWTKAEAFF

D: TRBD1
J: TRBJ2-3
V: TRBV5-5
size: few
DNA: TGTGCCAGCAGCGGCACAGGGGCCGGAGATACGCAGTATTTT
CDR3: CASSGTGAGDTQYF

D: TRBD1
J: TRBJ1-2
V: TRBV6-1
size: many
DNA: TGTGCCAGCAAGGAGAAAATCCGGGACAGGGGTCCCAACCACTATGGCTACACCTTC
CDR3: CASKEKIRDRGPNHYGYTF

D: .
J: TRBJ1-3
V: TRBV20-1
size: .
DNA: TGCAGTGCTAGAGACAGTAGCTCTGGAAACACCATATATTTT
CDR3: CSARDSSSGNTIYF

D: TRBD2
J: TRBJ2-7
V: TRBV7-2
size: once
DNA: TGTGCCAGCAGCTTAGGGCCAGGGAGGGGTTACGAGCAGTACTTC
CDR3: CASSLGPGRGYEQYF

D: .
J: TRBJ2-5
V: TRBV6-1
size: few
DNA: TGTGCCAGCAGCCCCCTCGGACAAAAGGGAGGAAAAGAGACCCAGTACTTC
CDR3: CASSPLGQKGGKETQYF

D: TRBD1
J: TRBJ1-4
V: TRBV3-1
size: few
DNA: TGTGCCAGCAGCCTAAGCCTAGGGGGCGTAGGTGAAAAACTGTTTTTT
CDR3: CASSLSLGGVGEKLFF

D: TRBD2
J: TRBJ2-1
V: TRBV15
size: .
DNA: TGTGCCACCAGCAGCGACCCGGGACTAGCGTACAATGAGCAGTTCTTC
CDR3: CATSSDPGLAYNEQFF

D: TRBD2
J: TRBJ2-7
V: TRBV20-1
size: few
DNA: TGCAGTGCTGGAGGGCAAGCGGGAGGCCGGGAGCAGTACTTC
CDR3: CSAGGQAGGREQYF

D: TRBD1
J: TRBJ1-1
V: TRBV20-1
size: .
DNA: TGCAGTGCACAGACAGGGGGCGCGGACACTGAAGCTTTCTTT
CDR3: CSAQTGGADTEAFF

D: .
J: TRBJ1-1
V: TRBV20-1
size: many
DNA: TGCAGTGCTCGGGCGGAGGAAGCTTTCTTT
CDR3: CSARAEEAFF